The TCR beta chain under discussion was sequenced for a study of blood T cells in healthy people across ages. Broader study findings: The unknown donor CMV status may have confounded expanded clonotype changes. Relative to aged donors, long-lived donors carried more naive CD4+ cells and displayed higher diversity. Observed TCR beta diversity per million T cells went down as age went up. This fall followed a roughly linear course with age.

The germline CDR1 and CDR2 sequences are MNHNY and SVGAGI (reference sequence). The CDR3 is 16 amino acids. The V gene lost 4 bases and the J gene lost 2 bases, with 17 bases spanning the gap. In regard to this clonotype: Its antigen is as yet unknown.

A second PCR of about 6 to 11 cycles used a sample-barcoded 5' primer and a J-beta primer mix. Every cDNA was tagged by a template-switch adaptor with 12 random nucleotides. TCRdb itself ran the 5' RACE reads through MiXCR, one entry per CDR3 protein. The table has hundreds of thousands of distinct CDR3 sequences, roughly 26% seen once. The V call is TRBV6-6, the J call TRBJ2-5; possibly TRBD1 or TRBD2 for D (6 bases each). The sample taken for sequencing was blood. This TCR derives from a woman in her 70s in good health. The CDR3 sequence is CASSWGLQGRQETQYF. The CDR3 DNA reads TGTGCCAGCAGTTGGGGTTTGCAGGGGAGGCAAGAGACCCAGTACTTC.